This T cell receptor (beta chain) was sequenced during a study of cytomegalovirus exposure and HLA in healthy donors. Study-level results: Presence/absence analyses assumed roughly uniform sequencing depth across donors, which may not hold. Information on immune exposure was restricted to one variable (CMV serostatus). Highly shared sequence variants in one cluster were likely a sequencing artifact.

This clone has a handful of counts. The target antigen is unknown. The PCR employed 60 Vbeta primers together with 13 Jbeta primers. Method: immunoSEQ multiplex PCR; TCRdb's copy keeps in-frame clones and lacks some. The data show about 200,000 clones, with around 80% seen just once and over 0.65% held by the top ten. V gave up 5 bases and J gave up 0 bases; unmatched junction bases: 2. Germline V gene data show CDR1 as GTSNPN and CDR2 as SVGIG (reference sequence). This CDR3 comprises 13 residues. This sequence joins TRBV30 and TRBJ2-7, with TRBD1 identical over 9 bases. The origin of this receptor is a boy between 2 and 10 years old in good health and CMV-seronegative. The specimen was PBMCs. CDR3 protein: CAWGTGSSYEQYF. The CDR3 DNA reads TGTGCCTGGGGGACAGGGAGCTCCTACGAGCAGTACTTC.